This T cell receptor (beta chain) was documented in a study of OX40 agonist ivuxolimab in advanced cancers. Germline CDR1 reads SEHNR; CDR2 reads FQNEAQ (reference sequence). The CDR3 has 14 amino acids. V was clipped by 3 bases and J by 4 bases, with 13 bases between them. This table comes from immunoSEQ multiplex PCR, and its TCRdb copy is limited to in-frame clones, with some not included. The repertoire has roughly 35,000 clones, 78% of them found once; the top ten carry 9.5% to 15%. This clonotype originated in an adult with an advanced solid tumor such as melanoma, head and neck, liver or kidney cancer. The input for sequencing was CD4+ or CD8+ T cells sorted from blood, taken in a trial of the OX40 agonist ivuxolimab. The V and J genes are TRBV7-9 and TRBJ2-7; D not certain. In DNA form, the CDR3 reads TGTGCCAGCAGCTTCGGTGGGCAGAGGTACGAGCAGTACTTC. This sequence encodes CASSFGGQRYEQYF. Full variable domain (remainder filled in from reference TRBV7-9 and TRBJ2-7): DTGVSQNPRHKITKRGQNVTFRCDPISEHNRLYWYRQTLGQGPEFLTYFQNEAQLEKSRLLSDRFSAERPKGSFSTLEIQRTEQGDSAMYLCASSFGGQRYEQYFGPGTRLTVT.